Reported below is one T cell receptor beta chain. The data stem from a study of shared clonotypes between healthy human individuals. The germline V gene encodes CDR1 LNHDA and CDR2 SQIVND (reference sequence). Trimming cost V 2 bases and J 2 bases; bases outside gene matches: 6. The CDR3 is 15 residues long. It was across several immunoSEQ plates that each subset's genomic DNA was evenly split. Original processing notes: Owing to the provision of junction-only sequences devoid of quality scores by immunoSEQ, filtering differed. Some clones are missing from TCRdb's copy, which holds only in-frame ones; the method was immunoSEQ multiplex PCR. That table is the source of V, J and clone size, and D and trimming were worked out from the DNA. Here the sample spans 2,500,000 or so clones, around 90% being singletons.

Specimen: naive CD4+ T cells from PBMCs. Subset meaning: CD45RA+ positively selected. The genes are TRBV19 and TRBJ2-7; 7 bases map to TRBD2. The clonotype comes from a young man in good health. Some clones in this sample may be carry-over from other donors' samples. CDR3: CASSILSGKAYEQYF. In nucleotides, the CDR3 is TGTGCCAGTAGTATACTGAGCGGGAAAGCCTACGAGCAGTACTTC.